A single sample is the source of the 6 T cell receptor beta chains below, sequenced in a study of Tregs in tolerant kidney transplant recipients. Sequenced by immunoSEQ multiplex PCR; TCRdb stores in-frame clones only, minus some. This table has 100,000 to 130,000 clones, 85% to 90% appearing once. This sample comprised CD4+ T cells from blood, obtained before the transplant. These receptors all stem from a human donor who received a combined kidney and bone marrow transplant.

This clone was picked up a small number of times. The chain has TRBV6-5 and TRBJ2-3; TRBD2 aligns across 8 bases. Trimming removed 6 bases from V and 9 bases from J; junction bases left unmatched: 11. The germline V gene encodes CDR1 MNHEY and CDR2 SVGAGI. CDR3 size: 14 residues. The CDR3: CASSRQSGLDTQYF. DNA for the CDR3: TGTGCCAGCAGCAGACAATCGGGACTAGACACGCAGTATTTT.

The gene calls are TRBV7-2 and TRBJ2-7, with 16 nucleotides matching TRBD2. This CDR3 region has 18 residues. The germline CDR1 and CDR2 sequences are SGHTA and FQGNSA. Trimming cost V 1 base and J 6 bases; bases outside gene matches: 9. DNA of the CDR3: TGTGCCAGCAGCTTAGGGCCGGGACTAGCGGGAGGGGGGCCCGAGCAGTACTTC. Encoded protein: CASSLGPGLAGGGPEQYF.

This clone was seen once. The rearrangement joins TRBV18 to TRBJ2-7; 14 bases are a match to TRBD2. Germline assignment: CDR1 KGHSH and CDR2 LQKENI. CDR3 size: 15 residues. With V trimmed by 4 bases and J by 3 bases, 2 bases remained unmatched. The CDR3 coding sequence is TGTGCCAGCTCACGCGGGACTAGCGGGAGCTACGAGCAGTACTTC. Encoded protein: CASSRGTSGSYEQYF.

This clone was seen just once. The chain has TRBV7-9 and TRBJ2-3, with TRBD2 identical over 11 bases. The trim removed 5 bases at V and 0 bases at J, leaving 1 base unmatched. The CDR3 is 15 amino acids. In germline, CDR1 is SEHNR, CDR2 FQNEAQ (reference sequence). CDR3 sequence (DNA): TGTGCCAGCAGCACTAGCGGGGGCAGCACAGATACGCAGTATTTT. Its translation: CASSTSGGSTDTQYF.

The rearrangement uses TRBV19 and TRBJ2-3; 13 positions match TRBD2. Per germline, CDR1 LNHDA and CDR2 SQIVND (reference sequence). CDR3 length: 16 residues. The junction had 7 bases not matched to a gene; V was cut back by 5 bases and J by 5 bases. The CDR3 DNA reads as TGTGCCAGTAGTCTCGCCGGGACTAGCGGGGTAGATACGCAGTATTTT. It encodes CASSLAGTSGVDTQYF.

The genes are TRBV4-1 and TRBJ1-4, with D unresolved. This CDR3 has 16 residues. V shed 1 base and J shed 4 bases, with 13 bases lying between them. Per the germline V gene, CDR1 is MGHRA and CDR2 is YSYEKL. In nucleotides, the CDR3 is TGCGCCAGCAGCCAAGCGGAGGCAGGAGATAATGAAAAACTGTTTTTT. Translated: CASSQAEAGDNEKLFF.